Below are 32 T cell receptor beta chains sequenced from a single sample in a study of blood T cell repertoires in COVID-19. TCRdb keeps only in-frame clones here, not all; method: immunoSEQ multiplex PCR. The table has more than 300,000 clones, 87% seen once. The source material was PBMCs or T cells enriched from blood (not recorded which). These receptors were collected from a man aged 35-49 years in a cohort exposed to, infected with or recovered from COVID-19 (not recorded which).

The rearrangement joins TRBV11-2 to TRBJ2-7; 10 bases agree with TRBD1. Germline values: CDR1 SGHAT, CDR2 FQNNGV. Trimming removed 6 bases from V and 5 bases from J; junction bases left unmatched: 10. The CDR3 sequence is 15 residues long. CDR3 residues: CASSTRTGGRDEQYF. The CDR3 DNA follows: TGTGCCAGCAGTACCCGGACAGGGGGAAGGGACGAGCAGTACTTC.

The V and J genes are TRBV5-1 and TRBJ2-3, with TRBD2 identical over 8 bases. The CDR3 covers 15 residues. Germline values: CDR1 SGHRS, CDR2 YFSETQ. J was trimmed by 0 bases and V by 3 bases; bases with no gene match: 3. For the CDR3, the DNA is TGCGCCAGCAGCTCGGGACTAGTTAGCACAGATACGCAGTATTTT. Protein: CASSSGLVSTDTQYF. Variable domain in full (rest from reference TRBV5-1 and TRBJ2-3): KAGVTQTPRYLIKTRGQQVTLSCSPISGHRSVSWYQQTPGQGLQFLFEYFSETQRNKGNFPGRFSGRQFSNSRSEMNVSTLELGDSALYLCASSSGLVSTDTQYFGPGTRLTVL.

This clone was picked up one time. The rearrangement links TRBV10-3 to TRBJ1-2; 10 bases agree with TRBD1. The CDR3 extends over 14 amino acids. Trimming took 7 bases from V and 6 from J; bases not matched to a gene: 8. The germline gives CDR1 ENHRY, CDR2 SYGVKD. The DNA for the CDR3 is TGTGCCATCAACCCGGGACAGGGGTATGATGGCTACACCTTC. This encodes CAINPGQGYDGYTF.

The chain is built from TRBV11-2 and TRBJ2-5; no reliable D call. The CDR3 sequence is 13 residues long. CDR1 and CDR2 (germline): SGHAT, FQNNGV. With 0 bases removed from V and 6 bases from J, the gap between germline ends came to 8 bases. The CDR3 here is CASSLDWRQTQYF. CDR3 nucleotides: TGTGCCAGCAGCTTAGATTGGCGGCAGACCCAGTACTTC.

The chain couples TRBV7-9 to TRBJ2-4; a weak D match, TRBD1 (5 bases). V gave up 2 bases and J gave up 1 base, with 9 bases separating them. The germline V gene has CDR1 SEHNR and CDR2 FQNEAQ (reference sequence). This CDR3 has 15 residues. CDR3 in DNA: TGTGCCAGCAGCTTATTAGCAGGGGCCAAAAACATTCAGTACTTC. The encoded protein is CASSLLAGAKNIQYF.

CDR3 nucleotide sequence: TGCGCCAGCAGTGACGGGACAGGGGATGGCTACACCTTC. Translating it yields CASSDGTGDGYTF. The chain combines TRBV10-1 with TRBJ1-2, with 10 bases aligning to TRBD1. The CDR3 extends over 13 amino acids. Trimming cost V 3 bases and J 6 bases; bases outside gene matches: 1. CDR1 WNHNN and CDR2 SYGVQD come from the germline V gene (reference sequence).

This chain connects TRBV28 to TRBJ1-2; a weak D match, TRBD1 (6 bases). V was shortened by 5 bases and J by 3 bases, with 13 bases between the two germline ends. The CDR3 is 14 residues long. Germline V gene sequence: CDR1 MDHEN, CDR2 SYDVKM. The CDR3 region is CASSPRQVDYGYTF. The CDR3 region has the DNA TGTGCCAGCAGTCCCCGACAGGTCGACTATGGCTACACCTTC.

The rearrangement joins TRBV24-1 to TRBJ2-5; tentatively, D is TRBD2 (6 bases). Trimming removed 4 bases at V and 3 bases at J, with 8 bases between. There are 13 residues in the CDR3. Germline CDR1 KGHDR, CDR2 SFDVKD. The CDR3 DNA sequence: TGTGCCACCAGTGACGGGGGAAAAGAGACCCAGTACTTC. Translation gives CATSDGGKETQYF.

This chain uses TRBV6-5 with TRBJ2-7; TRBD1 agrees at 9 bases. Germline values: CDR1 MNHEY, CDR2 SVGAGI. The V and J ends lost 9 bases and 5 bases, in that order; junction bases with no gene match: 11. The CDR3 is 14 amino acids. CDR3 loop: CASKTGTGINEQYF. CDR3 bases: TGTGCCAGTAAGACCGGGACAGGGATCAACGAGCAGTACTTC.

The chain is built from TRBV19 and TRBJ1-5; 9 nucleotides line up with TRBD1. Germline V gene data show CDR1 as LNHDA and CDR2 as SQIVND (reference sequence). The junction had 9 bases not matched to a gene; V was cut back by 4 bases and J by 2 bases. The CDR3 totals 17 residues. The CDR3 DNA sequence: TGTGCCAGTAGTAGGCCCACAGGGGGCGCGGGCAATCAGCCCCAGCATTTT. Protein: CASSRPTGGAGNQPQHF.

This clone was detected a few times. The chain links TRBV10-3 to TRBJ1-2; no clear D gene. Germline V gene data show CDR1 as ENHRY and CDR2 as SYGVKD. The ends were cut back, 6 bases at V and 10 bases at J, with 15 bases in the middle. This CDR3 has 12 amino acids. The CDR3 spells CAIRGRFFDYTF. The CDR3 DNA sequence: TGTGCCATCAGGGGCAGGTTCTTCGACTACACCTTC.

The chain joins TRBV10-2 to TRBJ2-5, with TRBD2 as a possible D gene (5 bases). The CDR3 extends over 13 amino acids. V was pared by 8 bases and J by 5 bases, with 15 bases between. CDR1 is WSHSY, CDR2 SAAADI, per germline. CDR3 DNA: TGCGCCAGCGGCGATTTGAGGGTGGAGACCCAGTACTTC. Translation gives CASGDLRVETQYF.

The chain couples TRBV30 to TRBJ1-3, with D uncertain. Deletions cut 3 bases from V and 4 bases from J, with 7 bases between. CDR3 length equals 12 residues. Germline V gene lookup returns CDR1 GTSNPN and CDR2 SVGIG (reference sequence). CDR3 protein: CAWSSQGNTIYF. CDR3 in DNA: TGTGCCTGGAGCTCACAGGGAAACACCATATATTTT.

The rearrangement links TRBV3-1 (or the pseudogene TRBV3-2) to TRBJ1-2; a possible D gene is TRBD1 (5 bases). Trimming cost V 8 bases and J 8 bases, with 15 bases left between them. Germline lookup yields CDR1 LGHDT and CDR2 YNNKEL (reference sequence). The CDR3 sequence is 12 residues long. The CDR3 region is CASLNQGNGYTF. CDR3 nucleotides: TGTGCCAGCCTAAACCAGGGAAACGGCTACACCTTC.

V usage is TRBV20-1 and J usage is TRBJ2-5, with D unresolved. The V end was cut by 0 bases, the J end by 4 bases, with 3 bases between. Germline V gives CDR1 DFQATT, CDR2 SNEGSKA (reference sequence). The CDR3 has 11 amino acids. The CDR3 nucleotides are TGCAGTGCTAGAGATCGAGAGACCCAGTACTTC. This translates into CSARDRETQYF.

V gene TRBV5-1 combines with J gene TRBJ2-7; TRBD2 matches 7 bases. Germline V CDR1 and CDR2: SGHRS, YFSETQ. Germline trimming cut 4 bases from V and 7 bases from J; bases unmatched to any gene: 14. The CDR3 extends over 15 amino acids. DNA for the CDR3: TGCGCCAGCAGCCCCCGAAGGGTGGGAGGGCCGGAGCAGTACTTC. Its translation: CASSPRRVGGPEQYF.

V is TRBV18 and J is TRBJ2-1; weak D call: TRBD2 (5 bases). Germline V gene sequence: CDR1 KGHSH, CDR2 LQKENI. The ends were cut back, 3 bases at V and 6 bases at J, with 12 bases in the middle. The CDR3 is 14 residues long. The CDR3 nucleotides are TGTGCCAGCTCACCGATGGACGGACTCAATGAGCAGTTCTTC. Its translation: CASSPMDGLNEQFF. The full variable domain, with the rest looked up from reference TRBV18 and TRBJ2-1, is NAGVMQNPRHLVRRRGQEARLRCSPMKGHSHVYWYRQLPEEGLKFMVYLQKENIIDESGMPKERFSAEFPKEGPSILRIQQVVRGDSAAYFCASSPMDGLNEQFFGPGTRLTVL.

The chain employs TRBV7-2 and TRBJ2-2; a possible D gene is TRBD2 (6 bases). CDR3 size: 17 residues. Germline-derived CDR1 and CDR2 are SGHTA and FQGNSA. The V and J ends lost 5 bases and 5 bases respectively, with 21 bases between them. CDR3 sequence: CASSPLPGTQITGELFF. DNA for the CDR3: TGTGCCAGCAGCCCCCTCCCCGGGACTCAGATAACCGGGGAGCTGTTTTTT.

The gene calls are TRBV10-3 and TRBJ2-2; 12 nucleotides match TRBD2. Germline-derived CDR1 and CDR2 are ENHRY and SYGVKD. There are 16 residues in the CDR3. The junction had 6 bases not matched to a gene; V was cut back by 6 bases and J by 4 bases. The DNA for the CDR3 is TGTGCCATCAGAAGGACTAGCGGGATCCGCACCGGGGAGCTGTTTTTT. Amino acids: CAIRRTSGIRTGELFF.

The chain joins TRBV20-1 to TRBJ1-6, with unresolved D. The V gene lost 3 bases and the J gene lost 0 bases, with 9 bases spanning the gap. The CDR3 runs 15 residues. Per the germline V gene, CDR1 is DFQATT and CDR2 is SNEGSKA (reference sequence). This CDR3 is CSASFGSSYNSPLHF. The CDR3 coding sequence is TGCAGTGCTAGTTTCGGGAGCTCCTATAATTCACCCCTCCACTTT.

The chain combines TRBV5-1 with TRBJ1-2, with 8 bases matching TRBD1. CDR1 and CDR2 (germline): SGHRS, YFSETQ. J gave up 3 bases and V 0 bases, and 4 bases lay outside the gene matches. CDR3 length: 15 residues. The DNA of the CDR3 is TGCGCCAGCAGCTTGGGGACAGGGCCTTACTATGGCTACACCTTC. Translated, it gives CASSLGTGPYYGYTF.

The chain carries TRBV7-9 and TRBJ2-7; 12 bases line up with TRBD1. Trimming took 5 bases from V and 5 from J; bases not matched to a gene: 7. CDR1 and CDR2 from the germline V gene are SEHNR and FQNEAQ (reference sequence). The CDR3 has 15 residues. The CDR3 loop is CASSEGTGGGHEQYF. CDR3 coding DNA: TGTGCCAGCAGCGAAGGGACAGGGGGCGGCCACGAGCAGTACTTC. The variable domain in full, with the rest retrieved from reference TRBV7-9 and TRBJ2-7, is DTGVSQNPRHKITKRGQNVTFRCDPISEHNRLYWYRQTLGQGPEFLTYFQNEAQLEKSRLLSDRFSAERPKGSFSTLEIQRTEQGDSAMYLCASSEGTGGGHEQYFGPGTRLTVT.

The V gene is TRBV5-1, the J gene TRBJ2-2, with TRBD2 identical over 11 bases. CDR3 length: 16 residues. Trimming took 0 bases from V and 7 from J; bases not matched to a gene: 5. CDR1 and CDR2 from the germline V gene are SGHRS and YFSETQ. The CDR3 loop is CASSLGLAGRSGELFF. DNA for the CDR3: TGCGCCAGCAGCTTGGGACTAGCGGGAAGGAGCGGGGAGCTGTTTTTT.

This clone was seen just once. V gene TRBV10-1 combines with J gene TRBJ2-7; possibly TRBD1 for D (5 bases). The V end was cut by 6 bases, the J end by 5 bases, with 14 bases between. The CDR3 totals 13 residues. Germline CDR1 reads WNHNN; CDR2 reads SYGVQD (reference sequence). CDR3 DNA: TGCGCCAGCAGCCAAGACAGCCAGGACGAGCAGTACTTC. Translated: CASSQDSQDEQYF.

J is TRBJ2-7 and V is TRBV7-2; a possible D gene is TRBD1 (7 bases). Germline V CDR1 and CDR2: SGHTA, FQGNSA. The V end lost 3 bases, the J end lost 4 bases, and 28 bases lay between the germline ends. This CDR3 has 19 residues. The CDR3 is CASSFRGPRGSGLAYEQYF. CDR3 nucleotides: TGTGCCAGCAGCTTTAGGGGCCCCAGGGGGTCGGGACTCGCATACGAGCAGTACTTC.

The gene calls are TRBV28 and TRBJ1-4, with a tentative D call TRBD1 (5 bases). The germline V and J ends were trimmed by 5 bases and 8 bases, with 18 bases remaining between them. Germline V gene lookup returns CDR1 MDHEN and CDR2 SYDVKM. This CDR3 is 15 amino acids long. In DNA, the CDR3 is TGTGCCAGCAGTATCCAGGGCGGTTTCCAGGAAAAACTGTTTTTT. Translation: CASSIQGGFQEKLFF.

The genes are TRBV7-8 and TRBJ2-7; 15 bases align to TRBD2. The CDR3 runs to 18 residues. V gave up 8 bases and J gave up 3 bases; unmatched junction bases: 14. Germline V gives CDR1 SGHVS, CDR2 FQNEAQ. Here the CDR3 reads CASVEPFGLAGGGYEQYF. The CDR3 bases are TGTGCCAGCGTTGAACCGTTTGGACTAGCGGGAGGGGGCTACGAGCAGTACTTC.

CDR3 residues: CASSVSQGSNEKLFF. The CDR3 DNA sequence: TGTGCCAGCAGCGTATCACAGGGTTCAAATGAAAAACTGTTTTTT. This chain links TRBV9 with TRBJ1-4; possibly TRBD1 for D (6 bases). Trimming left V 1 base short and J 5 bases short, with 12 bases between. This CDR3 has 15 amino acids. Germline lookup yields CDR1 SGDLS and CDR2 YYNGEE.

The chain links TRBV11-3 to TRBJ2-7; 10 bases map to TRBD1. Germline assignment: CDR1 SGHNT and CDR2 YENEEA. Germline trimming cut 4 bases from V and 4 bases from J; bases unmatched to any gene: 10. The CDR3 has 16 residues. The CDR3 nucleotides are TGTGCCAGCAGCTCCCCCACCGGGACAGGGGCTTACGAGCAGTACTTC. It translates to CASSSPTGTGAYEQYF.

This chain uses TRBV14 with TRBJ1-3; 7 bases agree with TRBD1. V lost 4 bases, J lost 12 bases, and 6 bases stayed unmatched. Germline lookup yields CDR1 SGHDN and CDR2 FVKESK. This CDR3 contains 12 residues. In DNA form, the CDR3 reads TGTGCCAGCAGCCGACAGGGCACAATCATATATTTT. Protein: CASSRQGTIIYF.

V gene TRBV7-9 combines with J gene TRBJ2-1, with 7 positions matching TRBD2. The trim removed 0 bases at V and 10 bases at J, leaving 6 bases unmatched. Germline assignment: CDR1 SEHNR and CDR2 FQNEAQ (reference sequence). The CDR3 extends over 14 amino acids. The CDR3 DNA follows: TGTGCCAGCAGCTTAGCGGCTAGCGGAAACGAGCAGTTCTTC. The encoded protein is CASSLAASGNEQFF.

The V and J genes are TRBV19 and TRBJ2-7, with 8 bases that match TRBD1. CDR1 and CDR2 from the germline V gene are LNHDA and SQIVND (reference sequence). V lost 1 base to trimming and J lost 2 bases; unmatched junction nucleotides: 7. CDR3 length: 16 amino acids. Here the CDR3 reads CASSIGGTGLPYEQYF. The CDR3 DNA reads as TGTGCCAGTAGTATAGGTGGGACAGGCCTCCCCTACGAGCAGTACTTC.